This entry is about one T cell receptor (beta chain). Its antigen specificity is not known. There are no base qualities to consult, and no much larger clone falls within one base. This record comes from a study of CD8+ T cells in alopecia areata (dated 2018 in TCRdb). For context, the study as a whole: The treated patients took part in an open-label pilot trial in which moderate-to-severe alopecia areata was treated with oral tofacitinib at 5 to 10 mg twice daily. Tofacitinib was given for 6 to 18 months, followed by 6 months of follow-up off drug to assess delayed response and recurrence. The SALT score, which quantifies the percentage of affected scalp surface area, was used to measure disease severity in treated patients. The study used high-throughput TCRbeta sequencing to examine T cell clonal expansion in alopecia areata, in both the C3H/HeJ mouse model and human patients. On the human side, TCRbeta sequencing was run on scalp tissue and on sorted CD4+ and CD8+ peripheral blood T cells from healthy controls and from alopecia areata patients with either patchy or totalis/universalis disease. Biopsies were taken from tofacitinib-treated patients at baseline and at 4 and 24 weeks of treatment, and a later scalp biopsy was taken in several of the tofacitinib-treated patients. Scalp clonality was compared among normal scalp (n=4), patchy alopecia areata scalp (n=8), and alopecia totalis/universalis scalp (n=8). The RNA source kit depended on sample type: the PAXgene miRNA kit for fixed scalp, the miRNeasy kit for PBMCs, and the RNeasy kit for mouse skin. TCRbeta CDR3 regions were amplified by immunoSEQ multiplex PCR using 35 Vbeta forward and 13 Jbeta reverse primers. What the research found in general, with its limitations: Compared with normal scalp, lesional scalp had higher clonality and more expanded CD8+ clones, particularly in alopecia totalis/universalis, a pattern that suggests antigenic drive. The treated cohort was small, with a single nonresponder, so links between baseline CD8+ expansion and response need larger studies. Scalp clonality and the number of expanded CD8+ clones among the top 100 scalp clones were significantly decreased by tofacitinib. During tofacitinib treatment, many expanded lesional clones stuck around in both scalp and blood, and this persistence may partly explain why relapse happens after treatment is stopped. Resident alphabeta T cells in normal human skin are also sequenced, complicating scalp TCR repertoire analysis, unlike mouse skin dominated by gammadelta T cells. TCR sequences shared between patients were less clear than in mice, possibly partly because of HLA diversity in the patient population.

Reading the label with the study, this specimen's time point is: 4 weeks on oral tofacitinib. Reading the label with the study, this specimen's treatment or condition is: oral pan-JAK inhibitor, 5-10 mg twice daily. Lesional scalp punch biopsies and peripheral blood were collected from alopecia areata patients. PBMCs were isolated by density centrifugation and stained for CD3, CD4 and CD8, and CD4+ and CD8+ T cells were sorted on a FACSAria. The library was built by means of the immunoSEQ multiplex PCR assay. RNA was extracted from all samples and reverse transcribed into cDNA, which served as template for TCR sequencing. SuperScript III was used to make first-strand cDNA, primed with a 2:1 mix of oligo-dT and random hexamers. A synthetic immune receptor repertoire was used to assess amplification bias, and residual bias was removed computationally. The study's processing was this. Raw reads were preprocessed to remove errors, and CDR3 was defined according to IMGT conventions as the region from the conserved cysteine to phenylalanine. Clonality was calculated as 1 minus Shannon entropy normalized by log2 of the number of productive unique TCRs. Scalp TCRbeta sequences were cross-referenced with sorted blood CD4 and CD8 repertoires so that the CD4 or CD8 identity of scalp clones could be inferred. TCRdb mirrors the immuneACCESS table, restricted to in-frame sequences. Some clones are absent from its copies; in checked studies, under half trace to an unresolved V gene, and the reason for the others is unknown. Clone size and V and J calls were adopted from that table, with D and trimming inferred from the DNA. The sample data list over 85,000 clones, and about 58% of these were observed just once. The ten largest clonotypes hold roughly 16% of the sample.

The CDR3 starts with the cysteine, ends with the phenylalanine, and has 15 residues. CDR3 DNA is the only sequence kept; it has 45 bases, read in frame from the first base. The germline V gene (reference sequence) sets CDR1 to LNHDA and CDR2 to SQIVND. Between the V and J ends, shortened by 1 base and 1 base respectively, the junction contains 8 bases. The clonotype was recovered from a human donor with alopecia areata. This chain is built from TRBV19 and TRBJ2-1; 6 matching bases give a weak D call of TRBD1. The sequenced sample was CD8+ T cells sorted from blood, obtained at week 4, from a patient treated with tofacitinib. The DNA reads TGTGCCAGTAGTATAGGAGGGGGATCCTACAATGAGCAGTTCTTC. Its translation is CASSIGGGSYNEQFF.